Following are 13 T cell receptor beta chains from one sample sequenced in a study of T-cell reconstitution after alpha-beta-depleted transplantation in children. Unique molecular identifiers were built into the TCRbeta library. TCRdb processed the PCR reads anew with MiXCR; each CDR3 protein has one entry. The sample yields around 380,000 distinct CDR3 sequences, under 13% seen once. The sequenced sample was PBMCs from the stem cell graft donor, obtained from the stem cell graft. The receptors stem from a human donor who donated a stem cell graft to a child with acute myeloid leukemia.

The table lists this clonotype with a few counts. This rearrangement joins TRBV5-1 to TRBJ1-1; TRBD1 matches at 7 bases. Germline CDR1 and CDR2: SGHRS and YFSETQ. The CDR3 length is 16 residues. Trimming at V came to 3 bases and at J to 1 base, leaving 9 bases not matched to a gene. The CDR3 bases are TGCGCCAGCAGCTGGGGCGACAGGGCGGCGAACACTGAAGCTTTCTTT. This sequence encodes CASSWGDRAANTEAFF.

This clonotype was detected only a few times. The chain uses TRBV5-1 and TRBJ2-1; D may be TRBD2 (6 bases). Germline V gene sequence: CDR1 SGHRS, CDR2 YFSETQ. Trimming left V 4 bases short and J 0 bases short, with 14 bases between. The CDR3 is 16 amino acids. DNA of the CDR3: TGCGCCAGCAGCCCGGGACTCTTGAGCTCCTACAATGAGCAGTTCTTC. It is translated as CASSPGLLSSYNEQFF. Full variable domain (missing parts from reference TRBV5-1 and TRBJ2-1): KAGVTQTPRYLIKTRGQQVTLSCSPISGHRSVSWYQQTPGQGLQFLFEYFSETQRNKGNFPGRFSGRQFSNSRSEMNVSTLELGDSALYLCASSPGLLSSYNEQFFGPGTRLTVL.

J is TRBJ2-3 and V is TRBV6-2 or TRBV6-3; 13 bases are shared with TRBD2. This CDR3 is 21 amino acids long. CDR1 is MNHEY, CDR2 SVGEGT, per germline. The ends lost 4 bases at V and 1 base at J; junction bases unmatched: 17. The DNA for the CDR3 is TGTGCCAGCAGTTCCCGCCGTGGACTAGCGGGAGAGTGGGGCGGCACAGATACGCAGTATTTT. This gives the protein CASSSRRGLAGEWGGTDTQYF.

This clonotype was seen a handful of times. In nucleotides, the CDR3 is TGTGCCAGCAGCCGGCGGGGTATAAACTATGGCTACACCTTC. Protein: CASSRRGINYGYTF. The chain recombines TRBV7-8 with TRBJ1-2; unclear D gene. Germline V gene sequence: CDR1 SGHVS, CDR2 FQNEAQ. The CDR3 is 14 amino acids. V lost 5 bases and J 2 bases, leaving 12 bases between the germline ends.

There are a few counts of this clonotype. The chain links TRBV5-6 to TRBJ1-1; 7 nucleotides align to TRBD1. The junction had 8 bases not matched to a gene; V was cut back by 5 bases and J by 1 base. CDR1 and CDR2 (germline): SGHDT, YYEEEE. The CDR3 sequence is 15 residues long. The CDR3 DNA reads TGTGCCAGCAGAGACCAGGGGGGGAGGAACACTGAAGCTTTCTTT. Its translation is CASRDQGGRNTEAFF.

This clonotype was detected only a few times. This sequence joins TRBV3-1 and TRBJ2-1, with 8 bases fitting TRBD2. CDR1 LGHDT and CDR2 YNNKEL come from the germline V gene (reference sequence). Unmatched junction bases numbered 12, after V lost 10 bases and J lost 7 bases. There are 14 residues in the CDR3. The CDR3 loop is CATYGGGGLNEQFF. The CDR3 DNA reads TGTGCCACCTACGGGGGCGGGGGGTTAAATGAGCAGTTCTTC.

The chain recombines TRBV20-1 with TRBJ2-5, with D uncertain. The CDR3 runs 11 residues. CDR1 is DFQATT, CDR2 SNEGSKA, per germline (reference sequence). The ends were cut back, 6 bases at V and 5 bases at J, with 10 bases in the middle. The CDR3 loop reads CSAAIGETQYF. DNA of the CDR3: TGCAGTGCCGCGATCGGGGAGACCCAGTACTTC.

The V call is TRBV18, the J call TRBJ2-1; 13 bases match TRBD2. Per germline, CDR1 KGHSH and CDR2 LQKENI. This CDR3 contains 14 residues. The V gene end was trimmed by 8 bases and the J gene end by 9 bases; junction bases not matched to a gene: 7. The CDR3 coding sequence is TGTGCCAGCAGTGCCAGACTAGCGGGGGGTGAGCAGTTCTTC. Its protein product is CASSARLAGGEQFF.

This clonotype was observed a handful of times. The CDR3: CASRRDSVRGNQPQHF. The CDR3 DNA is TGTGCCAGCAGACGGGACAGCGTGAGGGGCAATCAGCCCCAGCATTTT. The V and J genes are TRBV27 and TRBJ1-5, with 7 bases that match TRBD1. J gave up 2 bases and V 6 bases, and 10 bases lay outside the gene matches. The CDR3 is 16 amino acids. Germline values: CDR1 MNHEY, CDR2 SMNVEV (reference sequence).

This chain connects TRBV29-1 to TRBJ2-7; D call uncertain. The length of the CDR3 is 11 residues. Trimming left V 7 bases short and J 5 bases short, with 12 bases between. CDR1 is SQVTM and CDR2 is ANQGSEA in the germline V gene. The CDR3 nucleotides read TGCAGCGCCTCCCGCGGTAACGAGCAGTACGTC. This codes for CSASRGNEQYV.

The chain carries TRBV5-1 and TRBJ2-6; no clear D. Germline loops: CDR1 SGHRS, CDR2 YFSETQ. Deletions cut 1 base from V and 4 bases from J, with 9 bases between. The CDR3 sequence is 15 residues long. Written as DNA, the CDR3 is TGCGCCAGCAGCTTGACAGCAACCGGGGCCAACGTCCTGACTTTC. This gives the protein CASSLTATGANVLTF. Full variable domain (remainder filled in from reference TRBV5-1 and TRBJ2-6): KAGVTQTPRYLIKTRGQQVTLSCSPISGHRSVSWYQQTPGQGLQFLFEYFSETQRNKGNFPGRFSGRQFSNSRSEMNVSTLELGDSALYLCASSLTATGANVLTFGAGSRLTVL.

This clonotype was counted at least ten times. The rearrangement links TRBV29-1 to TRBJ1-4; 8 bases agree with TRBD1. CDR1 and CDR2 (germline): SQVTM, ANQGSEA. V trimming: 2 bases; J trimming: 10 bases; junction bases outside the gene matches: 6. This CDR3 has 13 amino acids. Written as DNA, the CDR3 is TGCAGCGTTGAACCTCAGGGGGCGGGAAAACTGTTTTTT. It yields the protein CSVEPQGAGKLFF.

In its sample, this clonotype was seen many times. The chain carries TRBV5-5 and TRBJ1-2; D unresolved. The CDR3 sequence is 16 residues long. Germline V gene sequence: CDR1 SGHKS, CDR2 YYEKEE (reference sequence). The V gene lost 4 bases and the J gene lost 1 base, with 17 bases spanning the gap. CDR3 region: CASSAVRSGFNYGYTF. Here the CDR3 DNA reads TGTGCCAGCAGCGCTGTTCGATCAGGATTTAACTATGGCTACACCTTC.